These T cell receptor beta chains were read from a single sample in a study of T cell responses to AZD1222 COVID-19 vaccine. The assay was immunoSEQ multiplex PCR, and TCRdb's table has in-frame clones only and misses some. The table lists 100,000 to 150,000 clones, about nine tenths of them singletons. The input for sequencing was peripheral blood, taken on day 0 of AZD1222 vaccination. The origin of the receptors is an adult in good health. CDR3s leave out the opening cysteine and the closing phenylalanine or tryptophan. The size of a clone is reported for some rows only, either as once, few or many, or as a class for expanded clones.

clone_size | j_call | v_call | cdr3_aa
few | TRBJ2-7 | TRBV20-1 | SASPGQSPYEQY
- | TRBJ2-2 | TRBV30 | ACRPARLRSNTGELF
few | TRBJ2-3 | TRBV23-1 | ASVTDRDPDTQY
- | TRBJ1-6 | TRBV7-2 | ASSTIPGIYNSPLH
- | TRBJ2-2 | TRBV4-2 | ASSQGQAGTGELF
- | TRBJ2-7 | TRBV10-3 | AISESATEVGEQY
- | TRBJ2-5 | TRBV19 | ASSPGQGRRETQY
- | TRBJ1-4 | TRBV2 | ASSPRGPGEKLF
- | TRBJ2-5 | TRBV7-8 | ASSLDHPGNQETQY
- | TRBJ1-5 | TRBV19 | ASIAGLGQPQH
- | TRBJ2-7 | TRBV9 | ASSGGVGFEQY